This T cell receptor beta chain was sequenced for a study of PD-L1 blockade in urothelial cancer. Looking at the study overall: The authors examined blood 3 weeks (second dose) and 6 weeks after treatment start. Each blood sample yielded a median of about 150,000 T cells.

Specified time point: peripheral blood 6 weeks after treatment start. Study-level findings and limits: Below-median pretreatment blood TCR clonality was associated with improved progression-free and overall survival. Patients who had durable benefit saw their tumor-associated blood clones expand more at 3 weeks.

To note about this clone: Its target is unknown.

The CDR3 has 16 residues. Germline CDR1 SNHLY, CDR2 FYNNEI. J gave up 9 bases and V 4 bases, and 18 bases lay outside the gene matches. Only in-frame clones appear in the TCRdb table, and some are missing; sequencing was by immunoSEQ multiplex PCR. The data hold about 29,000 clones, with less than 90% observed a single time. This specimen consisted of PBMCs, obtained around atezolizumab (anti-PD-L1) treatment. The J gene is TRBJ2-7, the V gene TRBV2; 7 bases are shared with TRBD2. The source of this sequence is a man aged 65-85 years with urothelial cancer. In nucleotides, the CDR3 is TGTGCCAGCAGTGGGTTAGCGGGCACACTCCCCCTCGGGCAGTACTTC. Translated, it gives CASSGLAGTLPLGQYF.